The 22 T cell receptor beta chains below come from one sample, sequenced in a study of identical twins. TCRdb recomputed calls from the 5' RACE reads with MiXCR, one row per CDR3 protein. This sample yields just over 450,000 distinct CDR3 sequences, of which over 12% are seen a single time; about 0.53% belongs to the top ten. Separately, the same data were catalogued under a study of yellow fever vaccine responses in identical twins.

The sequencing sample was made of CD4+ T cells sorted from blood. These TCRs come from a woman aged 18-29 years in good health.

The genes are TRBV18 and TRBJ2-4, with TRBD2 identical over 9 bases. The CDR3 extends over 18 amino acids. V dropped 2 bases and J dropped 1; count of bases not matched to a gene: 9. In germline, CDR1 is KGHSH, CDR2 LQKENI. The CDR3 is CASSPYSGSTGAKNIQYF. The CDR3 DNA sequence: TGTGCCAGCTCACCATATAGCGGGAGTACTGGGGCCAAAAACATTCAGTACTTC.

The rearrangement uses TRBV6-2 or TRBV6-3 and TRBJ2-7; TRBD2 might be the D (6 bases). The germline V gene encodes CDR1 MNHEY and CDR2 SVGEGT. This CDR3 region has 14 residues. Between the trimmed V and J ends, which lost 5 bases and 6 bases, there was a span of 17 bases. The CDR3 DNA follows: TGTGCCAGCAGTCGCGAACCGGGACTCGTCGAGCAGTACTTC. It yields the protein CASSREPGLVEQYF.

The CDR3 spells CASSRDGNEQFF. DNA for the CDR3: TGTGCCAGCAGCCGTGATGGGAATGAGCAGTTCTTC. The V and J genes are TRBV11-1 and TRBJ2-1; D is undetermined. The CDR3 runs 12 residues. Germline V gene sequence: CDR1 SGHAT, CDR2 FQDESV (reference sequence). V was cut by 5 bases and J by 7 bases, with 9 bases left in between.

The chain links TRBV5-6 to TRBJ2-1; a weak D match, TRBD1 (6 bases). In germline, CDR1 is SGHDT, CDR2 YYEEEE. This CDR3 region has 17 residues. Trimming left V 5 bases short and J 2 bases short, with 20 bases between. CDR3 DNA: TGTGCCAGCAGACAGTCCTTCTTGGGGGCCCCCTACAATGAGCAGTTCTTC. Translated, it gives CASRQSFLGAPYNEQFF. The full variable domain, rest sourced from reference TRBV5-6 and TRBJ2-1, is DAGVTQSPTHLIKTRGQQVTLRCSPKSGHDTVSWYQQALGQGPQFIFQYYEEEERQRGNFPDRFSGHQFPNYSSELNVNALLLGDSALYLCASRQSFLGAPYNEQFFGPGTRLTVL.

This clonotype was seen repeatedly, ten times or more. The chain recombines TRBV12-3 or TRBV12-4 with TRBJ2-2; 7 positions match TRBD1. The junction had 9 bases not matched to a gene; V was cut back by 6 bases and J by 8 bases. The CDR3 totals 14 residues. CDR3 in amino acids: CASSSRQGIGELFF. CDR3 nucleotide sequence: TGTGCCAGCAGCTCCAGACAGGGTATTGGGGAGCTGTTTTTT.

This clonotype was counted a few times. DNA of the CDR3: TGTGCCAGCAGCAAAAGTGACAGCTATGGCTACACCTTC. Translated, it gives CASSKSDSYGYTF. This chain links TRBV7-9 with TRBJ1-2; the D gene is possibly TRBD1 (5 bases). Trimming removed 5 bases at V and 4 bases at J, with 11 bases between. Germline CDR1 and CDR2: SEHNR and FQNEAQ (reference sequence). The length of the CDR3 is 13 residues.

This clonotype has only a few counts. V gene TRBV20-1 combines with J gene TRBJ2-1; D possibly corresponds to TRBD1 (6 bases). This CDR3 region has 11 residues. Between the trimmed V and J ends, which lost 3 bases and 6 bases, there was a span of 6 bases. Germline lookup yields CDR1 DFQATT and CDR2 SNEGSKA (reference sequence). Here the CDR3 reads CSASRGNEQFF. In DNA form, the CDR3 reads TGCAGTGCTAGCAGGGGCAATGAGCAGTTCTTC.

This clonotype showed up many times. For the CDR3, the DNA is TGCAGCGTTGAGGGATTAGCGGGAGGTTATACGCAGTATTTT. Protein sequence: CSVEGLAGGYTQYF. This chain links TRBV29-1 with TRBJ2-3; 10 bases agree with TRBD2. Losses at the gene ends were 3 bases for V and 7 bases for J; bases not matched to a gene: 7. Germline values: CDR1 SQVTM, CDR2 ANQGSEA. The CDR3 is 14 residues long.

This clonotype was found many times. The chain links TRBV29-1 to TRBJ2-7; D uncertain. CDR1 and CDR2 (germline): SQVTM, ANQGSEA. V was cut by 7 bases and J by 3 bases, with 16 bases left in between. The CDR3 covers 13 residues. The CDR3 DNA follows: TGCAGCGCCCGCGCGGACCCCCGCTACGAGCAGTACTTC. It specifies CSARADPRYEQYF.

The CDR3 DNA sequence: TGCGCCAGCAGCGGCGGGGCCTGGGACGATGAGCAGTTCTTC. Protein product: CASSGGAWDDEQFF. V gene TRBV5-1 combines with J gene TRBJ2-1, with D perhaps matching TRBD2 (6 bases). This CDR3 has 14 amino acids. The V gene lost 4 bases and the J gene lost 8 bases, with 16 bases spanning the gap. Germline loops: CDR1 SGHRS, CDR2 YFSETQ.

This clonotype has more than one count but fewer than ten. The chain has TRBV12-3 or TRBV12-4 and TRBJ2-1; D gene uncertain. CDR3 size: 15 residues. Trimming removed 4 bases from V and 5 bases from J, with 15 bases in between. CDR3: CASSYSFTLHNEQFF. CDR3 sequence (DNA): TGTGCCAGCAGTTACTCCTTTACCCTTCACAATGAGCAGTTCTTC.

This clonotype appeared a few times. The CDR3 bases are TGTGCCAGTAGTATGTTCGCTACAGGTAGCTCCTACAATGAGCAGTTCTTC. This translates into CASSMFATGSSYNEQFF. The rearrangement links TRBV19 to TRBJ2-1, with a weak D call TRBD1 (5 bases). This CDR3 spans 17 amino acids. The V gene lost 3 bases and the J gene lost 0 bases, with 15 bases spanning the gap. Germline values: CDR1 LNHDA, CDR2 SQIVND (reference sequence).

The table lists this clonotype with a few counts. The V gene is TRBV18, the J gene TRBJ2-4; D is ambiguous. Germline CDR1 reads KGHSH; CDR2 reads LQKENI. V was pared by 0 bases and J by 1 base, with 10 bases between. The CDR3 extends over 16 amino acids. CDR3 DNA sequence: TGTGCCAGCTCACCACCTACGCAGTCCGCCAAAAACATTCAGTACTTC. Translation: CASSPPTQSAKNIQYF.

The chain is built from TRBV20-1 and TRBJ2-7; TRBD1 matches 7 bases. Germline V CDR1 and CDR2: DFQATT, SNEGSKA (reference sequence). Losses at the gene ends were 2 bases for V and 4 bases for J; bases not matched to a gene: 11. The CDR3 runs to 15 residues. The CDR3 spells CSARSGQPGAYEQYF. The CDR3 DNA reads as TGCAGTGCTAGATCGGGACAGCCGGGTGCATACGAGCAGTACTTC.

This clonotype was seen a handful of times. The gene calls are TRBV30 and TRBJ1-6; 10 bases are a match to TRBD1. V lost 8 bases and J lost 10; bases outside the gene matches: 8. The CDR3 is 13 residues long. Germline lookup yields CDR1 GTSNPN and CDR2 SVGIG (reference sequence). The DNA for the CDR3 is TGTGCCCGTGAGACAGGGGGCGAGTCACCCCTCCACTTT. Its protein is CARETGGESPLHF.

The chain is built from TRBV6-5 and TRBJ2-7; no clear D. CDR1 and CDR2 (germline): MNHEY, SVGAGI. The CDR3 covers 17 residues. Trimming took off 0 bases at V and 0 bases at J, with 15 bases between the two ends. The CDR3 spells CASSYSKAGLDSYEQYF. As DNA, the CDR3 is TGTGCCAGCAGTTACTCGAAGGCCGGGTTGGACTCCTACGAGCAGTACTTC.

This clonotype was seen a few times. The rearrangement joins TRBV7-9 to TRBJ2-2; 7 bases are a match to TRBD1. J was trimmed by 0 bases and V by 1 base; bases with no gene match: 5. CDR1 is SEHNR and CDR2 is FQNEAQ in the germline V gene (reference sequence). There are 17 residues in the CDR3. The CDR3 DNA reads TGTGCCAGCAGCTTAGGTTCCGGGACAGCGAACACCGGGGAGCTGTTTTTT. Protein product: CASSLGSGTANTGELFF.

This clonotype was seen a handful of times. The chain has TRBV3-1 and TRBJ2-1; 8 bases agree with TRBD2. This CDR3 is built from 15 residues. The germline V gene has CDR1 LGHDT and CDR2 YNNKEL (reference sequence). After removal of 1 base from V and 7 bases from J, the junction contained 6 bases not matched to a gene. The CDR3 protein is CASSQVPGGANEQFF. The CDR3 coding sequence is TGTGCCAGCAGCCAAGTGCCGGGGGGGGCGAATGAGCAGTTCTTC.

This clonotype was observed a handful of times. For the CDR3, the DNA is TGCGCCAGCAGCCCGGGACTTCGACCTAACACCGGGGAGCTGTTTTTT. This codes for CASSPGLRPNTGELFF. The J gene is TRBJ2-2, the V gene TRBV5-1, with TRBD2 as a possible D gene (6 bases). Germline lookup yields CDR1 SGHRS and CDR2 YFSETQ. Trimming took off 4 bases at V and 2 bases at J, with 15 bases between the two ends. CDR3 size: 16 residues.

With regard to this clonotype: One end of the junction is discordant with germline, which a read error may explain. The rearrangement uses TRBV20-1 and TRBJ2-3; a possible D gene is TRBD1 (5 bases). The CDR3 has 13 residues. Germline V gives CDR1 DFQATT, CDR2 SNEGSKA (reference sequence). CDR3 sequence reads: CSAKTEFTVTQYF. The CDR3 DNA reads as TGCAGTGCCAAGACAGAGTTCACAGTTACGCAGTATTTT.

This clonotype was recorded a few times. The rearrangement links TRBV29-1 to TRBJ2-1; D may be TRBD2 (5 bases). The V end lost 6 bases, the J end lost 5 bases, and 14 bases lay between the germline ends. Looked up from germline, CDR1 is SQVTM and CDR2 is ANQGSEA. This CDR3 has 13 residues. The CDR3 DNA follows: TGCAGCGTCGTTAGGAGGAGCAACAATGAGCAGTTCTTC. The encoded protein is CSVVRRSNNEQFF.

This clonotype came up a few times. This sequence joins TRBV4-2 and TRBJ2-1; TRBD1 matches at 7 bases. The V and J ends lost 2 bases and 9 bases, in that order; junction bases with no gene match: 13. CDR1 LGHNA and CDR2 YNFKEQ come from the germline V gene. The CDR3 runs to 16 residues. The CDR3 protein is CASSQKGASWGSEQFF. The CDR3 bases are TGTGCCAGCAGCCAAAAGGGGGCTAGCTGGGGAAGTGAGCAGTTCTTC.